The text below deals with one TCR beta chain. Antigen: not known. The ends were cut back, 2 bases at V and 7 bases at J, with 15 bases in the middle. From germline, CDR1 is SGHTA and CDR2 FQGNSA. The CDR3 is 14 residues long. TCRdb keeps only in-frame clones here, not all; method: immunoSEQ multiplex PCR. The top ten hold 1.5% to 2.5% of the sample, which has around 57,000 clones, approximately 90% seen once. The entry originates in a study of a mutant IDH1 vaccine in newly diagnosed glioma. Time point here: week 11, during vaccination. Doses consisted of 300 ug of mutant IDH1 20-mer peptide each, paired with topical imiquimod.

This chain connects TRBV7-2 to TRBJ2-7, with D hard to call. Specimen: PBMCs, collected from a glioma patient whose treatment included an IDH1 peptide vaccine. The sequence was obtained from a man in his forties with glioma. The CDR3 nucleotides read TGTGCCAGCAGCTTATATCACGGCCTCGGAGAGCAGTACTTC. Translation: CASSLYHGLGEQYF.